The clone carrying this TCR beta chain was seen a few times. Its specificity is not known. This record comes from a study of post-analysis software for immune sequencing data. Study details: Both relapsing-remitting and secondary progressive multiple sclerosis featured among the disease courses, as did progressive-relapsing multiple sclerosis.

The CDR3 extends over 14 amino acids. From germline, CDR1 is SGHRS and CDR2 YFSETQ. Losses at the gene ends were 3 bases for V and 8 bases for J; bases not matched to a gene: 7. General observations from the study: Patients carried four or five TRBV segments more frequently than controls did, and TRBV5-6, TRBV5-1 and TRBV20-1 were among them. F measure clustering grouped samples strongly by preparation batch. Among multiple sclerosis patients, normalized Chao1 diversity was significantly below that of controls.

The library was made from cDNA and included unique molecular identifiers. Input populations of about 0.9 to 10 million T cells gave rise to 500,000 or so cDNA molecules. One entry per CDR3 protein, called by TCRdb with MiXCR from the PCR reads. Of 740,000 or so distinct CDR3 sequences in the sample, about 53% are singletons; the top ten hold approximately 4.5%. The chain is built from TRBV5-1 and TRBJ2-1; TRBD1 aligns across 8 bases. Sequencing input: blood. The sequence came from a girl aged 5-17 years with multiple sclerosis. The CDR3 region is CASSSDRGGHEQFF. In DNA, the CDR3 is TGCGCCAGCAGCTCCGACAGGGGCGGGCATGAGCAGTTCTTC.